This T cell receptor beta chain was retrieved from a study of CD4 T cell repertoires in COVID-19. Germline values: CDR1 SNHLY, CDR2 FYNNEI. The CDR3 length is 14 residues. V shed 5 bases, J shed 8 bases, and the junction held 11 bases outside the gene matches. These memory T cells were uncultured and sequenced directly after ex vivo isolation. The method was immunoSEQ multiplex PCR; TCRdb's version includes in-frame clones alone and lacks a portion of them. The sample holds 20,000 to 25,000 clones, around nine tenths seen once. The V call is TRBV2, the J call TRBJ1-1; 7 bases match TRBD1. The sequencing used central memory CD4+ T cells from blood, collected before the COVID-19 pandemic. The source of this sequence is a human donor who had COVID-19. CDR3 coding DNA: TGTGCCAGCAGTTTCAAACAGGGGCCCGGAGAAGCTTTCTTT. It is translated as CASSFKQGPGEAFF.